This T cell receptor (beta chain) appears in the sequencing data of a study of early T cells in non-severe SARS-CoV-2 infection. About the study: Sequencing used unsorted whole-blood bulk RNA, so chains lack pairing.

This clonotype was detected a few times. This CDR3 has 15 amino acids. The V end lost 6 bases, the J end lost 8 bases, and 20 bases lay between the germline ends. From germline, CDR1 is SGHNT and CDR2 YENEEA. TCRdb ran MiXCR on the 5' RACE reads and lists one entry per CDR3 protein. The table has some 97,000 distinct CDR3 sequences, approximately 10% seen once. The source is an adult who was a healthcare worker with PCR-confirmed SARS-CoV-2 infection or an uninfected control (not recorded which). The gene calls are TRBV11-3 and TRBJ2-4; tentatively, D is TRBD1 (6 bases). Sequencing was performed on whole blood, taken at baseline. The CDR3 bases are TGTGCCAGCAGTTCAGGGGCCAGGGATGAGGACATTCAGTACTTC. Translated: CASSSGARDEDIQYF.